This T cell receptor beta chain was recorded in a study of shared clonotypes between healthy human individuals. Across the study: For every donor, three CD4 naive, three CD4 memory, two CD8 naive and one CD8 memory plates were used.

Measured with immunoSEQ multiplex PCR; TCRdb has only the in-frame clones, and not every one. The sample consists of 550,000 to 850,000 clones, 55% to 75% of them appearing once. General study results and limits: Rarefaction curves obtained for sorted subsets showed sequencing incomplete despite large depth. On the whole, naive subsets had larger estimated richness than memory subsets had.

All of the donors resided in Nashville, Tennessee, and each was a Caucasian adult. With regard to this clone: Its antigen is unknown.

The germline V and J ends were trimmed by 0 bases and 4 bases, with 8 bases remaining between them. This CDR3 contains 15 residues. Germline V gene lookup returns CDR1 SGDLS and CDR2 YYNGEE. The TCR was taken from a woman aged 30 to 39 in good health. The V call is TRBV9, the J call TRBJ2-6; D gene unclear. What was sequenced was memory CD4+ T cells sorted from blood. Subset given: CD45RA-negative fraction. CDR3 sequence: CASSVVPRGANVLTF. The CDR3 region has the DNA TGTGCCAGCAGCGTAGTCCCCAGGGGGGCCAACGTCCTGACTTTC. The whole variable domain, filled in from reference TRBV9 and TRBJ2-6, reads DSGVTQTPKHLITATGQRVTLRCSPRSGDLSVYWYQQSLDQGLQFLIQYYNGEERAKGNILERFSAQQFPDLHSELNLSSLELGDSALYFCASSVVPRGANVLTFGAGSRLTVL.